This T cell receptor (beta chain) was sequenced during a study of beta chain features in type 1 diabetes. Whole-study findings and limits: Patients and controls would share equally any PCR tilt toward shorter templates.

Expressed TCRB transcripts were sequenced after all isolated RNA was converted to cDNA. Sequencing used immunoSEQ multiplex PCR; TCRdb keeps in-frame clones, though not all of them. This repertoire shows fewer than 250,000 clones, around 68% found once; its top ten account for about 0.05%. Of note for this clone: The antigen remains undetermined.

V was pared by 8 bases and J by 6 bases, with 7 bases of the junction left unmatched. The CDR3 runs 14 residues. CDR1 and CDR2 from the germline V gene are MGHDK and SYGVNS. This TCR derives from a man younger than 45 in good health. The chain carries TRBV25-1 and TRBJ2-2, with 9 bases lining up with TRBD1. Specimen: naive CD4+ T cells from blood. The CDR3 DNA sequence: TGTGCCAGCCGGGACAGGGACTTGGCCGGGGAGCTGTTTTTT. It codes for CASRDRDLAGELFF.